This TCR beta chain appears in the sequencing data of a study of OX40 agonist ivuxolimab in advanced cancers. Looking at the study overall: Ivuxolimab was a fully human IgG2 agonistic monoclonal antibody targeting the costimulatory receptor OX40 (CD134). Partial responses were achieved by three dose-escalation patients, of whom one had hepatocellular carcinoma and two had cutaneous melanoma. The dose-escalation cohort was about 87% male with a mean age of roughly 62 years, ranging from about 23 to 85. Prior anti-PD-1, anti-PD-L1 or anti-CTLA-4 therapy was permitted, and 40% of dose-escalation patients had received checkpoint inhibitors. Peripheral TCRbeta sequencing aimed to test whether ivuxolimab altered TCR sequence diversity and caused clonal T-cell expansion. Of the approximately 53 patients in dose escalation, 19 had hepatocellular carcinoma, around 15 had melanoma, 9 had renal cell carcinoma and 9 had head and neck cancer. The paper covers the monotherapy dose-escalation part of the phase I ivuxolimab trial, which included N = 52 patients. Intravenous ivuxolimab was administered to patients every 2 weeks at six dose levels: 0.01, 0.1, 0.3, 1.5, 3 and 10 mg/kg. On the study overall, not on this receptor specifically: The antigen specificity of the clonally expanded peripheral T cells was not determined. Low levels of normalized T-cell clonal expansion were also seen in some nonresponding patients. After ivuxolimab, CD8+ T cells had more expanded clones than CD4+ T cells on average. Clonal expansion of both CD4+ and CD8+ blood T cells was observed from baseline to week 6 at doses 0.1 to 3.0 mg/kg. In the 0.1-3.0 mg/kg groups, partial responders had among the lowest normalized peripheral clonal expansion, particularly in CD8+ T cells.

Between the V and J ends, shortened by 7 bases and 1 base respectively, the junction contains 16 bases. The CDR3 has 15 amino acids, counting the end cysteine and phenylalanine. Just the 45-base CDR3 DNA is kept, in frame starting at base 1. As encoded in the germline V gene, CDR1 is MNHEY while CDR2 is SVGAGI. On this clone itself: The antigen it recognizes is unknown. The sample holds no much larger clone one base away, and base qualities are not on file.

Genomic DNA was isolated from the sorted cells so that the TCRbeta CDR3 region could be sequenced. TCRbeta CDR3 regions were sequenced using the immunoSEQ Assay. TCRdb took over this immuneACCESS table, retaining in-frame rearrangements with V and J assigned. Such tables are incomplete; in checked studies, under half of the missing clones stem from an unresolved V gene, and the remainder is unexplained. The sample table holds 40,000 or so clones, of which just under 90% were seen once. Roughly 36% of the sample goes to the ten largest clones. The trial excluded patients who had a history of autoimmune disease or who were on systemic immunosuppression. In every dose cohort, peripheral blood was drawn for TCR sequencing at baseline, cycle 4 day 1, and cycle 7 day 1. Samples were obtained from an open-label, multicenter, first-in-human phase I dose-escalation trial of ivuxolimab. The trial enrolled adults with locally advanced or metastatic head and neck squamous cell, hepatocellular, melanoma or renal cell carcinoma. Before TCR sequencing, CD4+ T cells and CD8+ T cells from peripheral blood were sorted into separate populations.

Rearrangement joined TRBV6-5 to TRBJ1-1, with no reliable assignment of the D segment. The TCR was taken from an adult with an advanced solid tumor such as melanoma, head and neck, liver or kidney cancer. This specimen consisted of CD4+ or CD8+ T cells sorted from blood, obtained in a trial of the OX40 agonist ivuxolimab. In nucleotides, the sequence is TGTGCCAGCATCCCGGGAGCGGCCAAGAACACTGAAGCTTTCTTT. Translated, this gives CASIPGAAKNTEAFF.